The 15 T cell receptor beta chains below come from one sample, sequenced in a study of blood T cell repertoires in COVID-19. The data were produced by immunoSEQ multiplex PCR, yet TCRdb's version contains in-frame clones alone and is incomplete. The sample shows hundreds of thousands of clones, approximately 89% of them seen only once. Sequencing was done on a sample of PBMCs or T cells enriched from blood (not recorded which). These receptors were obtained from a woman in her forties who had recovered from COVID-19.

The chain carries TRBV18 and TRBJ2-3, with 9 bases that match TRBD2. Germline loops: CDR1 KGHSH, CDR2 LQKENI. This CDR3 region has 16 residues. Losses at the gene ends were 10 bases for V and 2 bases for J; bases not matched to a gene: 13. This CDR3 reads CATLPFSGGATDTQYF. DNA for the CDR3: TGTGCCACCCTACCATTTAGCGGGGGAGCCACAGATACGCAGTATTTT.

The chain combines TRBV3-1 (or the pseudogene TRBV3-2) with TRBJ2-1, with TRBD2 matching 7 bases. From germline, CDR1 is LGHDT and CDR2 YNNKEL (reference sequence). V was pared by 1 base and J by 3 bases, with 6 bases of the junction left unmatched. The CDR3 spans 16 residues. CDR3 residues: CASSQVLSGRYNEQFF. CDR3 bases: TGTGCCAGCAGCCAAGTGCTTAGCGGGCGCTACAATGAGCAGTTCTTC.

V usage is TRBV19 and J usage is TRBJ1-2; TRBD1 matches at 7 bases. The CDR3 spans 15 residues. V was pared by 6 bases and J by 1 base, with 8 bases of the junction left unmatched. The germline CDR1 and CDR2 sequences are LNHDA and SQIVND (reference sequence). The chain's CDR3 is CASRPSGTVNYGYTF. The CDR3 DNA reads TGTGCCAGTAGACCCTCCGGGACAGTTAACTATGGCTACACCTTC.

This clone was seen only once. The V and J genes are TRBV30 and TRBJ1-1; 9 bases match TRBD1. The CDR3 runs 14 residues. The V segment lost 2 bases and the J segment 11 bases; nucleotides outside the gene matches: 12. Germline lookup yields CDR1 GTSNPN and CDR2 SVGIG (reference sequence). CDR3 sequence: CAWSSTRTGENAFF. CDR3 nucleotides: TGTGCCTGGAGTTCTACTCGGACAGGGGAGAACGCTTTCTTT.

The J gene is TRBJ2-7, the V gene TRBV18; 10 positions agree with TRBD2. Per the germline V gene, CDR1 is KGHSH and CDR2 is LQKENI. This CDR3 comprises 15 residues. The V segment lost 2 bases and the J segment 5 bases; nucleotides outside the gene matches: 6. As DNA, the CDR3 is TGTGCCAGCTCACCATCGAGACTAGCGGGTGACGAGCAGTACTTC. Translated: CASSPSRLAGDEQYF.

This chain links TRBV7-6 with TRBJ2-5, with D perhaps matching TRBD2 (5 bases). From germline, CDR1 is SGHVS and CDR2 FNYEAQ. Between the trimmed V and J ends, which lost 3 bases and 10 bases, there was a span of 24 bases. This CDR3 contains 16 residues. The CDR3 DNA reads as TGTGCCAGCAGCTTGCCGGGCGCGGCAGTGGAGGAGGTCCAGTACTTC. Protein product: CASSLPGAAVEEVQYF.

V is TRBV6-2 or TRBV6-3 and J is TRBJ1-5; maybe TRBD1 (6 bases). The germline V gene encodes CDR1 MNHEY and CDR2 SVGEGT. V lost 5 bases, J lost 1 base, and 15 bases lay in between. There are 16 residues in the CDR3. In DNA, the CDR3 is TGTGCCAGCAGTGAGAGGTCAGGGGCCAGCAATCAGCCCCAGCATTTT. It specifies CASSERSGASNQPQHF.

The sample holds one count of this clone. The chain recombines TRBV24-1 with TRBJ2-1; 8 bases match TRBD2. Germline CDR1 reads KGHDR; CDR2 reads SFDVKD. The CDR3 is 17 residues long. V was clipped by 3 bases and J by 6 bases; unmatched bases: 12. CDR3 in amino acids: CATSDPMGGTRSNEQFF. CDR3 nucleotides: TGTGCCACCAGTGATCCCATGGGGGGGACTAGGAGCAATGAGCAGTTCTTC.

The sample holds one count of this clone. This chain links TRBV19 with TRBJ2-7; 7 nucleotides line up with TRBD1. The germline V gene has CDR1 LNHDA and CDR2 SQIVND (reference sequence). Trimming cost V 0 bases and J 5 bases; bases outside gene matches: 10. The CDR3 spans 16 residues. This CDR3 reads CASSIEGTAKSNEQYF. The CDR3 bases are TGTGCCAGTAGTATAGAGGGGACAGCGAAATCTAACGAGCAGTACTTC. The full variable domain, with the rest looked up from reference TRBV19 and TRBJ2-7, is DGGITQSPKYLFRKEGQNVTLSCEQNLNHDAMYWYRQDPGQGLRLIYYSQIVNDFQKGDIAEGYSVSREKKESFPLTVTSAQKNPTAFYLCASSIEGTAKSNEQYFGPGTRLTVT.

This chain joins TRBV13 and TRBJ2-7; possibly TRBD2 for D (5 bases). Germline CDR1 reads PRHDT; CDR2 reads FYEKMQ (reference sequence). V was shortened by 0 bases and J by 3 bases, with 9 bases between the two germline ends. The CDR3 length is 14 residues. The CDR3, as DNA: TGTGCCAGCAGCTTAGGGAGGGTCTTCTACGAGCAGTACTTC. Its protein is CASSLGRVFYEQYF.

The V call is TRBV11-3, the J call TRBJ2-7, with TRBD1 as a possible D gene (6 bases). V lost 5 bases and J 0 bases, leaving 11 bases between the germline ends. Germline CDR1 is SGHNT and CDR2 is YENEEA. The CDR3 has 14 amino acids. This CDR3 is CASSGTPSSYEQYF. The CDR3 DNA reads TGTGCCAGCAGCGGGACACCTAGCTCCTACGAGCAGTACTTC.

The V and J genes are TRBV7-8 and TRBJ2-3, with 8 bases fitting TRBD1. The CDR3 extends over 16 amino acids. Germline CDR1 is SGHVS and CDR2 is FQNEAQ. Germline trimming cut 5 bases from V and 1 base from J; bases unmatched to any gene: 8. CDR3 in amino acids: CASSRLTGAGTDTQYF. The CDR3 DNA is TGTGCCAGCAGCCGTCTGACAGGGGCCGGCACAGATACGCAGTATTTT. The complete variable domain, with remaining parts taken from reference TRBV7-8 and TRBJ2-3, reads GAGVSQSPRYKVAKRGQDVALRCDPISGHVSLFWYQQALGQGPEFLTYFQNEAQLDKSGLPSDRFFAERPEGSVSTLKIQRTQQEDSAVYLCASSRLTGAGTDTQYFGPGTRLTVL.

This clone was found a few times. The rearrangement uses TRBV20-1 and TRBJ2-7; tentative D call: TRBD1 (6 bases). V was clipped by 3 bases and J by 3 bases, with 18 bases between them. In germline, CDR1 is DFQATT, CDR2 SNEGSKA (reference sequence). This CDR3 region has 15 residues. The CDR3 protein is CSASGPGHRSYEQYF. The CDR3 bases are TGCAGTGCTAGTGGTCCGGGACACAGGAGCTACGAGCAGTACTTC.

V gene TRBV27 combines with J gene TRBJ2-7; 10 bases are shared with TRBD2. Looked up from germline, CDR1 is MNHEY and CDR2 is SMNVEV (reference sequence). Losses at the gene ends were 3 bases for V and 4 bases for J; bases not matched to a gene: 6. The CDR3 totals 15 residues. The CDR3 DNA follows: TGTGCCAGCAGTTTTCAGCGGGGGGGCGGATACGAGCAGTACTTC. Amino acids: CASSFQRGGGYEQYF.

The V gene is TRBV10-3, the J gene TRBJ2-2; possible D gene TRBD1, 6 bases. Germline V CDR1 and CDR2: ENHRY, SYGVKD. Trimming pared 8 bases from V and 1 base from J, leaving 8 bases between. CDR3 size: 13 residues. The CDR3 bases are TGTGCCATCGGACAGAAGAACACCGGGGAGCTGTTTTTT. Its translation is CAIGQKNTGELFF.